The clone carrying this T cell receptor (beta chain) was seen only a few times. Combining a sample-barcoded 5' primer with a J-beta primer mix, a second PCR ran for roughly 7 to 12 cycles. TCRdb re-derived calls from the 5' RACE reads in MiXCR, one entry per CDR3 protein. Found here are roughly 900,000 distinct CDR3 sequences, roughly 50% of them singletons; the top ten hold under 15%. The donors, healthy Caucasians from Russia, were aged roughly 6 to 100. These data belong to a study of blood T cells in healthy people across ages. The CDR3 extends over 15 amino acids. Germline V gene data show CDR1 as DFQATT and CDR2 as SNEGSKA (reference sequence). V shed 6 bases and J shed 2 bases, with 20 bases lying between them.

Sequencing was performed on blood. The V and J genes are TRBV20-1 and TRBJ2-7; a possible D gene is TRBD2 (6 bases). The receptor was derived from a man aged 25-40 years in good health. The chain's CDR3 is CSAEGSAAPPYEQYF. In nucleotides, the CDR3 is TGCAGTGCGGAGGGGTCGGCAGCACCACCCTACGAGCAGTACTTC.